This TCR beta chain was sequenced during a study of tumour-infiltrating T cells in Burkitt lymphoma (dated by TCRdb to the early 2020s). Context from the whole study: The Burkitt lymphoma cohort included just over 80 patients and covered every epidemiological subtype of the disease. Clinical outcome was correlated with TCR repertoire data, and overall and progression-free survival were found to be predicted by productive clonality independently of established prognosticators, including age at diagnosis. On the study overall, not on this receptor specifically: Several public clonotypes shared across numerous Burkitt lymphoma patients were found, suggesting shared tumour neoantigen selection absent from diffuse large B-cell lymphoma.

The library was generated by the immunoSEQ multiplex PCR assay. What TCRdb holds here is the immuneACCESS table cut down to in-frame rearrangements. Part of the clones is not present; checked against another copy, under half of the missing clones reflect an unresolved V gene, and the others are unexplained. Recorded for this sample are 3,700 or so clones; 15% to 20% of them occurred a single time. About 1.5% of the sample comes from the top ten. V lost 4 bases and J lost 0 bases; the stretch between them is 16 bases long. The CDR3 goes from the cysteine to the phenylalanine over 17 residues. The CDR3 DNA has 51 bases and is translated from base 1. CDR1 and CDR2 are read off the germline V gene as MGHRA and YSYEKL. This clone was counted between two and nine times. It has no known antigen specificity. There are no base qualities to consult, and no much larger clone falls within one base.

Here the chain combines TRBV4-1 and TRBJ1-5; the D gene assignment is ambiguous. This clonotype was obtained from a human donor with Burkitt lymphoma. Sequencing used tumor tissue. For the CDR3, the sequence is CASSRDPQDISNQPQHF. Here is the DNA: TGCGCCAGCAGCCGAGACCCTCAGGATATTAGCAATCAGCCCCAGCATTTT.